The clone carrying this T cell receptor beta chain was recorded many times. MiXCR, run by TCRdb on the RT-PCR reads, gives a single entry per CDR3 protein. In the table there are some 230,000 distinct CDR3 sequences, over 12% of which are singletons. V was pared by 1 base and J by 5 bases, with 15 bases between. This CDR3 is built from 16 residues. This sample was included in a study of patients and donors after allogeneic stem cell transplantation. The clonotype originates from a human donor who was either an allogeneic HSCT recipient or a stem cell or donor lymphocyte infusion donor (not recorded which). It is not recorded whose cells these are; they may come from a transplant donor. The sample comprised blood, either unsorted or a sorted T cell fraction (not recorded which). The chain recombines TRBV12-3 or TRBV12-4 with TRBJ2-1; D is perhaps TRBD1 or TRBD2 (5 bases each). The CDR3 DNA sequence: TGTGCCAGCAGTTTAGTGCGCCAGGGACGGAACAATGAGCAGTTCTTC. Translation gives CASSLVRQGRNNEQFF.